The rows below give T cell receptor beta chains drawn from one sample of a study of T cell responses to AZD1222 COVID-19 vaccine. Clones were sequenced by immunoSEQ multiplex PCR, and TCRdb holds only the in-frame ones, with some missing. The data contain around 100,000 clones, around 83% of them seen just once; the ten biggest clones take up about 1.5%. The source material was peripheral blood, sampled on day 0 of AZD1222 vaccination. Receptor source: an adult in good health. Each CDR3 is given with its conserved first and last residue. The D gene is left open where the match is weak. Clone sizes are given selectively: once, few, many, or a class where the clone is expanded.

V gene: TRBV9
clone size: -
J gene: TRBJ2-1
D gene: TRBD2
CDR3 DNA: TGTGCCAGCAGCGCAGCGGGAGGAGTTTATGAGCAGTTCTTC
CDR3 protein: CASSAAGGVYEQFF

V gene: TRBV28
clone size: -
J gene: TRBJ2-6
D gene: -
CDR3 DNA: TGTGCCAGCAGTTCCCTCTCTGGGGCCAACGTCCTGACTTTC
CDR3 protein: CASSSLSGANVLTF

V gene: TRBV5-4
clone size: -
J gene: TRBJ2-5
D gene: -
CDR3 DNA: TGTGCCAGCAGCTTGGATCAGAACCAAGAGACCCAGTACTTC
CDR3 protein: CASSLDQNQETQYF

V gene: TRBV28
clone size: -
J gene: TRBJ1-1
D gene: -
CDR3 DNA: TGTGCCAGCAGTTTAACAGGGTTAAATCTCCCTGAAGCTTTCTTT
CDR3 protein: CASSLTGLNLPEAFF

V gene: TRBV19
clone size: -
J gene: TRBJ2-7
D gene: -
CDR3 DNA: TGTGCCAGTAGTATGACCTTTTCTCGGGGCCCTCAGTACTTC
CDR3 protein: CASSMTFSRGPQYF

V gene: TRBV6-5
clone size: -
J gene: TRBJ1-1
D gene: TRBD1
CDR3 DNA: TGTGCCAGCAGTTATGGGACAGGGACGGAGACTGAAGCTTTCTTT
CDR3 protein: CASSYGTGTETEAFF

V gene: TRBV19
clone size: -
J gene: TRBJ1-1
D gene: -
CDR3 DNA: TGTGCCAGTAGGGGGCCGGGGATTTCAACTGAAGCTTTCTTT
CDR3 protein: CASRGPGISTEAFF

V gene: TRBV7-2
clone size: few
J gene: TRBJ1-3
D gene: TRBD1
CDR3 DNA: TGTGCCAGCAGCTATGACAGGGCTGGAAACACCATATATTTT
CDR3 protein: CASSYDRAGNTIYF

V gene: TRBV18
clone size: once
J gene: TRBJ2-5
D gene: -
CDR3 DNA: TGTGCCAGCTCACCAAGGGGGCTAGCGGGCTCCCAAGAGACCCAGTACTTC
CDR3 protein: CASSPRGLAGSQETQYF

V gene: TRBV28
clone size: -
J gene: TRBJ2-7
D gene: TRBD2
CDR3 DNA: TGTGCCAGCAGCCCAACCCCCGGGAGGGCCACCTACGAGCAGTACTTC
CDR3 protein: CASSPTPGRATYEQYF

V gene: TRBV28
clone size: -
J gene: TRBJ1-1
D gene: -
CDR3 DNA: TGTGCCACCCAGAGAGTTCCCCCAAGGGACACTGAAGCTTTCTTT
CDR3 protein: CATQRVPPRDTEAFF

V gene: TRBV7-9
clone size: -
J gene: TRBJ2-2
D gene: -
CDR3 DNA: TGTGCCAGCACAGGGAAGCCCCGAGGGGAGCTGTTTTTT
CDR3 protein: CASTGKPRGELFF

V gene: TRBV3-1/TRBV3-2
clone size: -
J gene: TRBJ1-2
D gene: -
CDR3 DNA: TGTGCCAGCAGCCCTCAGGAGGGCAGCTCCTATGGCTACACCTTC
CDR3 protein: CASSPQEGSSYGYTF

V gene: TRBV7-2
clone size: -
J gene: TRBJ2-3
D gene: -
CDR3 DNA: TGTGCCAGCAGCTTAGCGAGCCCCACTTGGACAGATACGCAGTATTTT
CDR3 protein: CASSLASPTWTDTQYF

V gene: TRBV18
clone size: once
J gene: TRBJ2-6
D gene: TRBD1
CDR3 DNA: TGTGCCAGCTCACCACTTCCAACGGACAGGGCAAGTGGGGCCAACGTCCTGACTTTC
CDR3 protein: CASSPLPTDRASGANVLTF

V gene: TRBV29-1
clone size: medium-sized
J gene: TRBJ1-1
D gene: TRBD1
CDR3 DNA: TGCAGCGTTCGGACAGGGATGAGTGCTGAAGCTTTCTTT
CDR3 protein: CSVRTGMSAEAFF

V gene: TRBV30
clone size: -
J gene: TRBJ2-3
D gene: -
CDR3 DNA: TGTGCCTGGAGTTCGTCGCGCGGTGCAGATACGCAGTATTTT
CDR3 protein: CAWSSSRGADTQYF

V gene: TRBV5-1
clone size: -
J gene: TRBJ1-1
D gene: -
CDR3 DNA: TGCGCCAGCAGCCCCACCCGCAGGGAAGCTTTCTTT
CDR3 protein: CASSPTRREAFF

V gene: TRBV7-2
clone size: -
J gene: TRBJ1-3
D gene: TRBD1
CDR3 DNA: TGTGCCAGCAGCTCCGGGACAGGGGGAGGAAACACCATATATTTT
CDR3 protein: CASSSGTGGGNTIYF

V gene: TRBV5-1
clone size: -
J gene: TRBJ1-2
D gene: -
CDR3 DNA: TGCGCCAGCAGTAGGGGTTTGGTCTATGGCTACACCTTC
CDR3 protein: CASSRGLVYGYTF

V gene: TRBV28
clone size: -
J gene: TRBJ2-7
D gene: TRBD1
CDR3 DNA: TGTGCCAGCAGTTTAGCCCACAGGGGAAACTACGAGCAGTACTTC
CDR3 protein: CASSLAHRGNYEQYF

V gene: TRBV5-6
clone size: few
J gene: TRBJ1-4
D gene: -
CDR3 DNA: TGTGCCAGCAGCTTGAACGGGGGCCGGGGGGAAAAACTGTTTTTT
CDR3 protein: CASSLNGGRGEKLFF

V gene: TRBV27
clone size: -
J gene: TRBJ1-5
D gene: -
CDR3 DNA: TGTGCCAGCAGTTTATCCGGAAGTAGCAATCAGCCCCAGCATTTT
CDR3 protein: CASSLSGSSNQPQHF

V gene: TRBV7-2
clone size: -
J gene: TRBJ2-3
D gene: -
CDR3 DNA: TGTGCCAGCAGCCCGAGCACAGATACGCAGTATTTT
CDR3 protein: CASSPSTDTQYF

V gene: TRBV28
clone size: -
J gene: TRBJ1-3
D gene: -
CDR3 DNA: TGTGCCAGCATCGCCCCATCCACTGGAAACACCATATATTTT
CDR3 protein: CASIAPSTGNTIYF

V gene: TRBV30
clone size: medium-sized
J gene: TRBJ2-7
D gene: -
CDR3 DNA: TGTGCCTGGAGTAGGGGACGGGATGGCTCCTACGAGCAGTACTTC
CDR3 protein: CAWSRGRDGSYEQYF

V gene: TRBV5-1
clone size: -
J gene: TRBJ2-5
D gene: -
CDR3 DNA: TGCGCCAGCAGCTCAGGGGTGGGTTTCCAAGAGACCCAGTACTTC
CDR3 protein: CASSSGVGFQETQYF

V gene: TRBV20-1
clone size: -
J gene: TRBJ2-5
D gene: TRBD2
CDR3 DNA: TGCAGTGCTAGTGGACTAGCCCAAGAGACCCAGTACTTC
CDR3 protein: CSASGLAQETQYF

V gene: TRBV7-2
clone size: -
J gene: TRBJ2-7
D gene: -
CDR3 DNA: TGTGCCAGCAGCTTAGGACTAAGAGGCTCCTTATCACCGGAGCAGTACTTC
CDR3 protein: CASSLGLRGSLSPEQYF

V gene: TRBV30
clone size: -
J gene: TRBJ1-2
D gene: -
CDR3 DNA: TGTGCCTGGACGTGGGGGGGGCGCGGCTACACCTTC
CDR3 protein: CAWTWGGRGYTF

V gene: TRBV5-1
clone size: -
J gene: TRBJ2-7
D gene: -
CDR3 DNA: TGCGCCAGCAGCCAGGATCCAGGGGTGGCCGAGCAGTACTTC
CDR3 protein: CASSQDPGVAEQYF

V gene: TRBV5-1
clone size: -
J gene: TRBJ1-5
D gene: -
CDR3 DNA: TGCGCCAGCAGCTTGGGACAGAATAGCAATCAGCCCCAGCATTTT
CDR3 protein: CASSLGQNSNQPQHF

V gene: TRBV6-2/TRBV6-3
clone size: once
J gene: TRBJ2-5
D gene: TRBD2
CDR3 DNA: TGTGCCAGCAGTTACTCCCCGGGACTAGTCCGGGAGACCCAGTACTTC
CDR3 protein: CASSYSPGLVRETQYF

V gene: TRBV7-2
clone size: -
J gene: TRBJ2-1
D gene: -
CDR3 DNA: TGTGCCAGCAGCTTAGGAGTAGATGCTAGCAGGAATGAGCAGTTCTTC
CDR3 protein: CASSLGVDASRNEQFF

V gene: TRBV3-1/TRBV3-2
clone size: once
J gene: TRBJ2-1
D gene: TRBD2
CDR3 DNA: TGTGCCAGCAGCCAATCTAGCGGGCACAATGAGCAGTTCTTC
CDR3 protein: CASSQSSGHNEQFF

V gene: TRBV25-1
clone size: -
J gene: TRBJ1-2
D gene: -
CDR3 DNA: TGTGCCAGCAGGGCGGGGGACCCTAACTATGGCTACACCTTC
CDR3 protein: CASRAGDPNYGYTF

V gene: TRBV6-1
clone size: -
J gene: TRBJ2-6
D gene: -
CDR3 DNA: TGTGCCAGCAGTGTAGCCTTGGGGGGGCTATCTGGGGCCAACGTCCTGACTTTC
CDR3 protein: CASSVALGGLSGANVLTF

V gene: TRBV29-1
clone size: -
J gene: TRBJ2-7
D gene: -
CDR3 DNA: TGCAGCGTTGAGGACAACCCGAGATCCTACGAGCAGTACTTC
CDR3 protein: CSVEDNPRSYEQYF

V gene: TRBV4-1
clone size: -
J gene: TRBJ2-7
D gene: -
CDR3 DNA: TGCGCCAGCAGCCGACAAACGACAGGTCCCTACGAGCAGTACTTC
CDR3 protein: CASSRQTTGPYEQYF

V gene: TRBV6-2/TRBV6-3
clone size: -
J gene: TRBJ1-3
D gene: -
CDR3 DNA: TGTGCCAGCAGCCCCGGAGGGAGACGCACCATATATTTT
CDR3 protein: CASSPGGRRTIYF

V gene: TRBV5-6
clone size: -
J gene: TRBJ2-7
D gene: -
CDR3 DNA: TGTGCCAGCACCAATTACTACGAGCAGTACTTC
CDR3 protein: CASTNYYEQYF

V gene: TRBV30
clone size: -
J gene: TRBJ1-2
D gene: -
CDR3 DNA: TGTGCCTGGAGTGCTTCGGGACGTGGCTACACCTTC
CDR3 protein: CAWSASGRGYTF

V gene: TRBV5-5
clone size: -
J gene: TRBJ1-5
D gene: -
CDR3 DNA: TGTGCCAGCAGTAGGGGAGTCCCATGGTATAGCAATCAGCCCCAGCATTTT
CDR3 protein: CASSRGVPWYSNQPQHF

V gene: TRBV6-5
clone size: -
J gene: TRBJ2-3
D gene: -
CDR3 DNA: TGTGCCAGCATAGACAGGGGACTACTCACAGATACGCAGTATTTT
CDR3 protein: CASIDRGLLTDTQYF

V gene: TRBV6-5
clone size: -
J gene: TRBJ2-7
D gene: -
CDR3 DNA: TGTGCCAGCAGTCAGTCGGGCGGGGCGACCTACGAGCAGTACTTC
CDR3 protein: CASSQSGGATYEQYF

V gene: TRBV7-9
clone size: -
J gene: TRBJ2-7
D gene: -
CDR3 DNA: TGTGCCAGCAGCCAAGTCGCGCAGGGGACCGCCTACGAGCAGTACTTC
CDR3 protein: CASSQVAQGTAYEQYF

V gene: TRBV29-1
clone size: -
J gene: TRBJ2-1
D gene: TRBD1
CDR3 DNA: TGCAGCGTTGAAGCTCTTAAACGGGACAGGCTCCGAAATGAGCAGTTCTTC
CDR3 protein: CSVEALKRDRLRNEQFF